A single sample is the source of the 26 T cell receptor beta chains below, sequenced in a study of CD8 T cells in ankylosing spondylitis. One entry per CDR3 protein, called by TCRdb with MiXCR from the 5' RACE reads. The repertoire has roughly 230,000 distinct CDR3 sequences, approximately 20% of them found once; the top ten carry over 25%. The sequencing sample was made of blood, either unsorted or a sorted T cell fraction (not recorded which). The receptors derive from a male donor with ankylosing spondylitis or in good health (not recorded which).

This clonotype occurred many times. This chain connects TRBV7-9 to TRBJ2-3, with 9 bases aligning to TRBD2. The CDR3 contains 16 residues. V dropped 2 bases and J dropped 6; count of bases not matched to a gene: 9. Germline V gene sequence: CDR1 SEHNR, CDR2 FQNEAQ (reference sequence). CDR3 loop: CASSLKPSGNVDTQYF. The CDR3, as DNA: TGTGCCAGCAGCTTAAAGCCTAGCGGGAACGTGGATACGCAGTATTTT.

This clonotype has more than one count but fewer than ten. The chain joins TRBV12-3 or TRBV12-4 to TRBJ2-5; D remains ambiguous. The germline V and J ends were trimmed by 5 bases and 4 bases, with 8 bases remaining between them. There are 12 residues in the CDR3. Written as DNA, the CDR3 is TGTGCCAGCAGTCTCATAGGAGAGACCCAGTACTTC. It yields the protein CASSLIGETQYF.

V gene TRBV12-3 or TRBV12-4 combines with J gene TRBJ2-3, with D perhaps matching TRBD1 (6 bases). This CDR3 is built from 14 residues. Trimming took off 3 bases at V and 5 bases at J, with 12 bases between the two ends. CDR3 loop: CASSFMGAKDTQYF. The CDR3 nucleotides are TGTGCCAGCAGTTTTATGGGGGCGAAAGATACGCAGTATTTT.

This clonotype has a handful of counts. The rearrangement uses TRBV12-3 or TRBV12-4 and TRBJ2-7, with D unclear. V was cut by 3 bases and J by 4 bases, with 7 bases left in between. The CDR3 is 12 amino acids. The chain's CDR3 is CASSLSPYEQYF. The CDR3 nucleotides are TGTGCCAGCAGTTTGTCCCCGTACGAGCAGTACTTC.

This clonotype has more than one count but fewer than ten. This CDR3 is CASSPGSGNTIYF. CDR3 DNA sequence: TGTGCCAGCAGTCCGGGTTCTGGAAACACCATATATTTT. The chain recombines TRBV12-3 or TRBV12-4 with TRBJ1-3, with D unresolved. The CDR3 covers 13 residues. V lost 5 bases and J 1 base, leaving 6 bases between the germline ends.

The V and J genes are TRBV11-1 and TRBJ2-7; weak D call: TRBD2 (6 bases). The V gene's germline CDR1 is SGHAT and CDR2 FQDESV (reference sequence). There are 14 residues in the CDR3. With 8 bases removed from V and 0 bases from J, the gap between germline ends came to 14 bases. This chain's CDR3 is CASASWGDSYEQYF. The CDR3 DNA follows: TGTGCCAGCGCCTCTTGGGGGGACTCCTACGAGCAGTACTTC.

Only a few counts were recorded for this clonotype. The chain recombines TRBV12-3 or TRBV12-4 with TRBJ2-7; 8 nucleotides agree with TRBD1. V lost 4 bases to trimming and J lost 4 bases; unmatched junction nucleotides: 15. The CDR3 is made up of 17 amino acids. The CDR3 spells CASSSRTGHPPEYEQYF. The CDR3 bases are TGTGCCAGCAGTTCTCGGACAGGGCACCCCCCGGAATACGAGCAGTACTTC.

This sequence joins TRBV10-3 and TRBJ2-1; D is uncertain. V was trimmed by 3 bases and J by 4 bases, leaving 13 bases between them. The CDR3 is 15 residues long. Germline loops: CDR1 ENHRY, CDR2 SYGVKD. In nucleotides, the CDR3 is TGTGCCATCAGTGAAGTGGCGGAGAGGTACAATGAGCAGTTCTTC. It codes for CAISEVAERYNEQFF.

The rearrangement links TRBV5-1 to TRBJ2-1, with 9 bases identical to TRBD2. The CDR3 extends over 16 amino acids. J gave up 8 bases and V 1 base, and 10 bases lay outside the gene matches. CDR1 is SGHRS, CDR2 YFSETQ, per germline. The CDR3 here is CASSLLAGEVFDEQFF. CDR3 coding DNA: TGCGCCAGCAGCTTGTTAGCGGGAGAGGTTTTTGATGAGCAGTTCTTC.

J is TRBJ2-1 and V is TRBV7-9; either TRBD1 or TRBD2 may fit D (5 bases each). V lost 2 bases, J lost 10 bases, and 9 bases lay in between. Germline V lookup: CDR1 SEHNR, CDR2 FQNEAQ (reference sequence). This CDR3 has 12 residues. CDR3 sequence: CASSLMGVEQFF. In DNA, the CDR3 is TGTGCCAGCAGCTTAATGGGGGTCGAGCAGTTCTTC.

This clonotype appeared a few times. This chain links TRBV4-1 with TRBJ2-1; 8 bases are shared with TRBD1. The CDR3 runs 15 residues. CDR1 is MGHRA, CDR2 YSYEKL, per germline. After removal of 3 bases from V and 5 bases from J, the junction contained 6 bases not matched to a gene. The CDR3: CASSQTDRENNEQFF. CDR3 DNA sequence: TGCGCCAGCAGCCAGACGGACAGGGAAAACAATGAGCAGTTCTTC.

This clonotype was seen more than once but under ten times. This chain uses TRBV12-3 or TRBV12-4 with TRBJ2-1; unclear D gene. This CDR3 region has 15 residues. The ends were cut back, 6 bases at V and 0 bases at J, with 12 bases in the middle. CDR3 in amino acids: CASSSQRSSYNEQFF. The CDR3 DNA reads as TGTGCCAGCAGCTCACAGAGAAGCTCCTACAATGAGCAGTTCTTC.

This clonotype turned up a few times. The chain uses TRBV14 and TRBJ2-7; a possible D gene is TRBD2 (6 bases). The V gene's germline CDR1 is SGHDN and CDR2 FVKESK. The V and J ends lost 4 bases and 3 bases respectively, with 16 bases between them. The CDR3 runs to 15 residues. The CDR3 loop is CASSLGGLSGYEQYF. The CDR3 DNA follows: TGTGCCAGCAGCCTAGGAGGACTATCCGGCTACGAGCAGTACTTC. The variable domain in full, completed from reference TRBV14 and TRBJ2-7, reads EAGVTQFPSHSVIEKGQTVTLRCDPISGHDNLYWYRRVMGKEIKFLLHFVKESKQDESGMPNNRFLAERTGGTYSTLKVQPAELEDSGVYFCASSLGGLSGYEQYFGPGTRLTVT.

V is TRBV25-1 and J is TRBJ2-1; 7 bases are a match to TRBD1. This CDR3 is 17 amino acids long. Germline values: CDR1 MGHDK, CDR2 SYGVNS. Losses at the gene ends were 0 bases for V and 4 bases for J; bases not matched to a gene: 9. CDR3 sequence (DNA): TGTGCCAGCAGTGAATATATATCAGGGGGTCGGTACAATGAGCAGTTCTTC. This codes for CASSEYISGGRYNEQFF. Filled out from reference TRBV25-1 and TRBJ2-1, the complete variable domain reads EADIYQTPRYLVIGTGKKITLECSQTMGHDKMYWYQQDPGMELHLIHYSYGVNSTEKGDLSSESTVSRIRTEHFPLTLESARPSHTSQYLCASSEYISGGRYNEQFFGPGTRLTVL.

This CDR3 is CASSQGGNNEQFF. DNA of the CDR3: TGTGCCAGCAGCCAGGGGGGGAACAATGAGCAGTTCTTC. The V and J genes are TRBV7-3 and TRBJ2-1; possibly TRBD1 or TRBD2 for D (7 bases each). This CDR3 is 13 amino acids long. The germline V and J ends were trimmed by 5 bases and 5 bases, with 10 bases remaining between them. Germline CDR1 and CDR2: SGHTA and FQGTGA.

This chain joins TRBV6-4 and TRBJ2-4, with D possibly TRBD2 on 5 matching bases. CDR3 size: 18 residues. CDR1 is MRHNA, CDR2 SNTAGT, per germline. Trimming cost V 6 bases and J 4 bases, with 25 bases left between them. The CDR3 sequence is CASRVAGLLSEWKNIQYF. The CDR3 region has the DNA TGTGCCAGCAGGGTTGCGGGTCTTTTGTCCGAGTGGAAAAACATTCAGTACTTC.

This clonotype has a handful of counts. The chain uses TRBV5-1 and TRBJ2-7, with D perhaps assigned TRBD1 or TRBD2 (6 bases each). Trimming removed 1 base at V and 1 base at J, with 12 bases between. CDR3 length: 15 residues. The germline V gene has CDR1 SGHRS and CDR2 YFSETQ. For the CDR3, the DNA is TGCGCCAGCAGCTTGACGGGGGACAATTCCTACGAGCAGTACTTC. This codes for CASSLTGDNSYEQYF.

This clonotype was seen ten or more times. CDR3 coding DNA: TGCGCCAGCAGCTTGGTGGGAATAGTCAATGAGCAGTTCTTC. This gives the protein CASSLVGIVNEQFF. The rearrangement uses TRBV5-1 and TRBJ2-1; no clear D gene. Germline V gene sequence: CDR1 SGHRS, CDR2 YFSETQ. The CDR3 has 14 amino acids. Trimming took off 0 bases at V and 6 bases at J, with 10 bases between the two ends. The full variable domain, rest sourced from reference TRBV5-1 and TRBJ2-1, is KAGVTQTPRYLIKTRGQQVTLSCSPISGHRSVSWYQQTPGQGLQFLFEYFSETQRNKGNFPGRFSGRQFSNSRSEMNVSTLELGDSALYLCASSLVGIVNEQFFGPGTRLTVL.

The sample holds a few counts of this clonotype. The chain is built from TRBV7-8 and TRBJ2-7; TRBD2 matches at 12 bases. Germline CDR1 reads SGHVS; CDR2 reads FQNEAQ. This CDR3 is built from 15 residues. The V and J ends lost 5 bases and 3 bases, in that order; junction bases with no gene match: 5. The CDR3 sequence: CASSMTSGSFYEQYF. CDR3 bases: TGTGCCAGCAGCATGACTAGCGGGAGTTTCTACGAGCAGTACTTC.

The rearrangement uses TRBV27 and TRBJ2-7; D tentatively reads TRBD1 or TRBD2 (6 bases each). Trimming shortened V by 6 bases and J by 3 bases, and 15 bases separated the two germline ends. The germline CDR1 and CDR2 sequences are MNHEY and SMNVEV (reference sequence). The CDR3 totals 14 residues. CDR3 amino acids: CASSPGATSYEQYF. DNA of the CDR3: TGTGCCAGCAGCCCGGGGGCTACCAGCTACGAGCAGTACTTC.

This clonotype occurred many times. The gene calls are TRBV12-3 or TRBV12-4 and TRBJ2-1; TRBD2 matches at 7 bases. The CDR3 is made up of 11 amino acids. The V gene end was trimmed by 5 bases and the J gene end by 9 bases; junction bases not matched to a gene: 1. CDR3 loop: CASSPSGEQFF. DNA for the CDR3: TGTGCCAGCAGTCCTAGCGGTGAGCAGTTCTTC.

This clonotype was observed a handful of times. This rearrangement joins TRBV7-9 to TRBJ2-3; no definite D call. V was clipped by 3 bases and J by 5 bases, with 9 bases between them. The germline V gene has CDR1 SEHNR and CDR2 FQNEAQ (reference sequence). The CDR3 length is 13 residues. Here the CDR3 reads CASSFVVQDTQYF. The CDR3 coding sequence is TGTGCCAGCAGCTTTGTAGTCCAAGATACGCAGTATTTT.

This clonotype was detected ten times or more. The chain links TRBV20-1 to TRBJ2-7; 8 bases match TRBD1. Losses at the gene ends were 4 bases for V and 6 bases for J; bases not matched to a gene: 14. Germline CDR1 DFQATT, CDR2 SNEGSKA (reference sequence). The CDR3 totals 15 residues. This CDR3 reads CSANALGQAGSEQYF. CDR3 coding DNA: TGCAGTGCTAACGCCTTGGGACAGGCTGGTTCCGAGCAGTACTTC.

The CDR3 here is CASSLPTSGREDTGELFF. The CDR3 bases are TGCGCCAGCAGCCTCCCGACTAGCGGGAGGGAGGACACCGGGGAGCTGTTTTTT. The chain employs TRBV4-1 and TRBJ2-2; the match to TRBD2 covers 14 bases. This CDR3 region has 18 residues. V lost 4 bases to trimming and J lost 3 bases; unmatched junction nucleotides: 7. Germline CDR1 reads MGHRA; CDR2 reads YSYEKL.

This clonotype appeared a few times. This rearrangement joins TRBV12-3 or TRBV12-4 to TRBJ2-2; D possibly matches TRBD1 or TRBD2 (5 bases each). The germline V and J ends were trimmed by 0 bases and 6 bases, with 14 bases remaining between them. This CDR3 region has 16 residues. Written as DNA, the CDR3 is TGTGCCAGCAGTTTAGCGGGCAGGGAGAAGGCCGGGGAGCTGTTTTTT. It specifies CASSLAGREKAGELFF.

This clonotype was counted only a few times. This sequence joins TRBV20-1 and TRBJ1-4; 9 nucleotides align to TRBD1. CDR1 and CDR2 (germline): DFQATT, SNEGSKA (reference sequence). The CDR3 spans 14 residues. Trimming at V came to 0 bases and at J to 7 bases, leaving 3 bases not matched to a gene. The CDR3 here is CSARDGTGFEKLFF. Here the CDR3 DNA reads TGCAGTGCTAGAGATGGGACAGGGTTTGAAAAACTGTTTTTT.